This T cell receptor beta chain was sequenced for a study of T cells after yellow fever vaccination. Whole-study findings and limits: Contaminating bulk clonotypes could be abundant in FACS-sorted repertoires. Most clones from primary vaccination resurfaced after the booster (roughly 96% CD4, approximately 87% CD8). A faster peak, day 5 versus 15, was reached by the weaker secondary response.

Germline V gene data show CDR1 as SEHNR and CDR2 as FQNEAQ (reference sequence). J lost 4 bases, V lost 6 bases, and 3 bases had no gene match. The CDR3 totals 12 residues. By 5'RACE template switching, TCR cDNA was produced, with a universal primer site and UMIs added in the process. MiXCR, run by TCRdb on the 5' RACE reads, gives a single entry per CDR3 protein. The table has a few hundred thousand distinct CDR3 sequences, more than 3% seen once; the top ten hold around 20%. This clonotype was detected many times. What it recognizes is unknown. The TCR comes from a man between 18 and 35 years old who received the YFV17D yellow fever vaccine. This specimen consisted of PBMCs, obtained on the day of the yellow fever booster vaccination. This chain uses TRBV7-9 with TRBJ2-7, with 7 bases lining up with TRBD1. DNA for the CDR3: TGTGCCAGCAGTCGGACAGGATACGAGCAGTACGTC. Translating it yields CASSRTGYEQYV.